The rows below give T cell receptor beta chains drawn from one sample of a study of PD-L1 blockade in urothelial cancer. Generated by immunoSEQ multiplex PCR, the TCRdb table keeps only in-frame clones and is missing some. The repertoire holds approximately 79,000 clones, roughly nine tenths seen once, with around 5.3% in the top ten. This specimen was PBMCs, taken around atezolizumab (anti-PD-L1) treatment. These receptors were taken from a woman in her 70s with urothelial cancer. The CDR3 runs from the conserved cysteine through the conserved F or W. Each record gives: J gene, V gene, D gene, clone size, CDR3 DNA, CDR3 protein. The D gene is left open where the match is weak. Rows may omit the clone size; those that give it use once, few, many or a size class.

J gene: TRBJ2-7
V gene: TRBV5-1
D gene: TRBD2
clone size: NA
CDR3 DNA: TGCGCCAGCAGCTTGATCGCGGGGGATTACGAGCAGTACTTC
CDR3 protein: CASSLIAGDYEQYF

J gene: TRBJ2-7
V gene: TRBV27
D gene: NA
clone size: once
CDR3 DNA: TGTGCCAGCAGTTTTCCGGGTGACTCTACGAAGCAGTACTTC
CDR3 protein: CASSFPGDSTKQYF

J gene: TRBJ2-7
V gene: TRBV7-8
D gene: TRBD2
clone size: NA
CDR3 DNA: TGTGCCAGCAGGCCGGGACTAGCGGGGAACGAGCAGTACTTC
CDR3 protein: CASRPGLAGNEQYF

J gene: TRBJ2-5
V gene: TRBV12-5
D gene: TRBD1
clone size: NA
CDR3 DNA: TGTGCTAGTGGTTTGGGCTCGGCAGGGGGCTGGGAGACCCAGTACTTC
CDR3 protein: CASGLGSAGGWETQYF

J gene: TRBJ1-1
V gene: TRBV5-1
D gene: TRBD1
clone size: NA
CDR3 DNA: TGCGCCAGCAGCTCGGGGACAGGGGGCATAGCAGCTTTCTTT
CDR3 protein: CASSSGTGGIAAFF

J gene: TRBJ2-5
V gene: TRBV29-1
D gene: TRBD2
clone size: NA
CDR3 DNA: TGCAGCGTTGGGACTAGCGGCGGAGAGACCCAGTACTTC
CDR3 protein: CSVGTSGGETQYF

J gene: TRBJ1-1
V gene: TRBV10-3
D gene: NA
clone size: once
CDR3 DNA: TGTGCCACCCCCCGGGGGATTGAAGCTTTCTTT
CDR3 protein: CATPRGIEAFF

J gene: TRBJ2-5
V gene: TRBV11-2
D gene: NA
clone size: NA
CDR3 DNA: TGTGCCAGCAGCTTATTGTGGGGCGCGGAGACCCAGTACTTC
CDR3 protein: CASSLLWGAETQYF

J gene: TRBJ1-6
V gene: TRBV27
D gene: NA
clone size: NA
CDR3 DNA: TGTGCCAGCAGTTTTCTCAACTCGGATTCACCCCTCCACTTT
CDR3 protein: CASSFLNSDSPLHF

J gene: TRBJ2-5
V gene: TRBV11-3
D gene: TRBD2
clone size: few
CDR3 DNA: TGTGCCAGCAGCAAAGCAACTAGCGGGGGGCAAGAGACCCAGTACTTC
CDR3 protein: CASSKATSGGQETQYF

J gene: TRBJ2-2
V gene: TRBV7-7
D gene: TRBD1
clone size: NA
CDR3 DNA: TGTGCCAGCACCGTGGGACAGGGGGCCATCGGGGAGCTGTTTTTT
CDR3 protein: CASTVGQGAIGELFF

J gene: TRBJ2-1
V gene: TRBV6-1
D gene: TRBD1
clone size: NA
CDR3 DNA: TGTGCCAGCAGTGCTCTGCAGGGGGTCGGCAATGAGCAGTTCTTC
CDR3 protein: CASSALQGVGNEQFF

J gene: TRBJ1-1
V gene: TRBV7-8
D gene: NA
clone size: NA
CDR3 DNA: TGTGCCAGCAGCTTAATAACCCGCCAGGGCTCTGAAGCTTTCTTT
CDR3 protein: CASSLITRQGSEAFF

J gene: TRBJ1-2
V gene: TRBV27
D gene: TRBD1
clone size: NA
CDR3 DNA: TGTGCCAGCAGTTTAGATCCCACAGGGGGCGTCTATGGCTACACCTTC
CDR3 protein: CASSLDPTGGVYGYTF

J gene: TRBJ2-7
V gene: TRBV30
D gene: TRBD1
clone size: NA
CDR3 DNA: TGTGCCTGGAGCGGACTTGGGGTAGCCGGGACAGAAAGCTCCTACGAGCAGTACTTC
CDR3 protein: CAWSGLGVAGTESSYEQYF

J gene: TRBJ2-7
V gene: TRBV5-1
D gene: TRBD2
clone size: NA
CDR3 DNA: TGCGCCAGCAGCTTGGTGGGAGGGGCCTACGAGCAGTACTTC
CDR3 protein: CASSLVGGAYEQYF

J gene: TRBJ1-2
V gene: TRBV28
D gene: TRBD1
clone size: NA
CDR3 DNA: TGTGCCAGCACCCCGGTGAGGGGGCGCTTAGGCTACACCTTC
CDR3 protein: CASTPVRGRLGYTF

J gene: TRBJ1-4
V gene: TRBV10-3
D gene: NA
clone size: NA
CDR3 DNA: TGTGCCATCAGTGAGTCGTCGCAGAATGAAAAACTGTTTTTT
CDR3 protein: CAISESSQNEKLFF

J gene: TRBJ2-2
V gene: TRBV11-2
D gene: NA
clone size: NA
CDR3 DNA: TGTGCCAGCAGCTTGGACATCACCGGGGAGCTGTTTTTT
CDR3 protein: CASSLDITGELFF

J gene: TRBJ1-6
V gene: TRBV27
D gene: NA
clone size: NA
CDR3 DNA: TGTGCCAGCAGTTGGAGGGGCCCCCGCTATAATTCACCCCTCCACTTT
CDR3 protein: CASSWRGPRYNSPLHF

J gene: TRBJ2-1
V gene: TRBV30
D gene: NA
clone size: NA
CDR3 DNA: TGTGCCTGGAGGTTAGTGTCCCTCAAGGAGCAGTTCTTC
CDR3 protein: CAWRLVSLKEQFF

J gene: TRBJ2-2
V gene: TRBV4-1
D gene: TRBD2
clone size: NA
CDR3 DNA: TGCGCCAGCAGCCAAGAGGAGTCTTTTGTAGCGGGGTTCGGGGAGCTGTTTTTT
CDR3 protein: CASSQEESFVAGFGELFF

J gene: TRBJ2-5
V gene: TRBV7-9
D gene: TRBD2
clone size: NA
CDR3 DNA: TGTGCCAGCAGCTTAGTGGCGGGAGGGCCCGGAGAGACCCAGTACTTC
CDR3 protein: CASSLVAGGPGETQYF

J gene: TRBJ1-1
V gene: TRBV27
D gene: NA
clone size: NA
CDR3 DNA: TGTGCCAGCAGTCCGAACAGGGTAGGGATGAACACTGAAGCTTTCTTT
CDR3 protein: CASSPNRVGMNTEAFF

J gene: TRBJ1-5
V gene: TRBV19
D gene: NA
clone size: NA
CDR3 DNA: TGTGCCAGTAGTAGACAGGCCAGGCGCAATCAGCCCCAGCATTTT
CDR3 protein: CASSRQARRNQPQHF

J gene: TRBJ1-5
V gene: TRBV2
D gene: TRBD1
clone size: NA
CDR3 DNA: TGTGCCAGCAGTTCCGCCGGGACAGGGTGGAATCAGCCCCAGCATTTT
CDR3 protein: CASSSAGTGWNQPQHF

J gene: TRBJ2-5
V gene: TRBV5-1
D gene: TRBD2
clone size: NA
CDR3 DNA: TGCGCCAGCGGACTAGCGGGGGGGATGGAGACCCAGTACTTC
CDR3 protein: CASGLAGGMETQYF

J gene: TRBJ1-5
V gene: TRBV15
D gene: NA
clone size: NA
CDR3 DNA: TGTGCCACCAGCAGTGTCCAGGGAAATCAGCCCCAGCATTTT
CDR3 protein: CATSSVQGNQPQHF

J gene: TRBJ2-5
V gene: TRBV9
D gene: TRBD2
clone size: NA
CDR3 DNA: TGTGCCAGCAGCGCGACTCGGACTAGCGGGTGGGAGACCCAGTACTTC
CDR3 protein: CASSATRTSGWETQYF

J gene: TRBJ2-7
V gene: TRBV18
D gene: TRBD2
clone size: NA
CDR3 DNA: TGTGCCAGCTCACCGGTCGGACTAGCAGAAGGATCCGAGCAGTACTTC
CDR3 protein: CASSPVGLAEGSEQYF

J gene: TRBJ2-1
V gene: TRBV27
D gene: TRBD2
clone size: NA
CDR3 DNA: TGTGCCACCCGATTCGGCGGGAGCTCCTACAATGAGCAGTTCTTC
CDR3 protein: CATRFGGSSYNEQFF

J gene: TRBJ2-7
V gene: TRBV10-3
D gene: TRBD1
clone size: NA
CDR3 DNA: TGTGCCATCAGTAGACAGGGGGCAGGGGACGAGCAGTACTTC
CDR3 protein: CAISRQGAGDEQYF

J gene: TRBJ2-5
V gene: TRBV7-8
D gene: TRBD2
clone size: NA
CDR3 DNA: TGTGCCAGCAGCTTAAGAATAGCGGGGGCGTTGGGAGAGACCCAGTACTTC
CDR3 protein: CASSLRIAGALGETQYF

J gene: TRBJ2-3
V gene: TRBV6-1
D gene: TRBD2
clone size: NA
CDR3 DNA: TGTGCCAGCAGTGACCCGGGACTAGCTGTCCAAGATACGCAGTATTTT
CDR3 protein: CASSDPGLAVQDTQYF

J gene: TRBJ2-3
V gene: TRBV2
D gene: TRBD2
clone size: NA
CDR3 DNA: TGTGCCAGCAACCTCCTTCCGGGGACTAGCGCTTTT
CDR3 protein: CASNLLPGTSAF

J gene: TRBJ2-6
V gene: TRBV2
D gene: NA
clone size: NA
CDR3 DNA: TGTGCCAGCAGTGACGAGAGGGTTCCGCCAAGCTCTGGGGCCAACGTCCTGACTTTC
CDR3 protein: CASSDERVPPSSGANVLTF

J gene: TRBJ2-1
V gene: TRBV9
D gene: TRBD2
clone size: NA
CDR3 DNA: TGTGCCAGCAGCGTAGCTTGGACTAGCGGGACTTACAATGAGCAGTTCTTC
CDR3 protein: CASSVAWTSGTYNEQFF

J gene: TRBJ1-2
V gene: TRBV18
D gene: NA
clone size: NA
CDR3 DNA: TGTGCCAGCTCACCACCACGGGCCCCAGCGGATGGCTACACCTTC
CDR3 protein: CASSPPRAPADGYTF

J gene: TRBJ2-7
V gene: TRBV2
D gene: TRBD2
clone size: NA
CDR3 DNA: TGTGCCAGCAGGGGGACTAGCGGGGGGTGGCGGCCCTACGAGCAGTACTTC
CDR3 protein: CASRGTSGGWRPYEQYF

J gene: TRBJ1-3
V gene: TRBV7-2
D gene: TRBD1
clone size: NA
CDR3 DNA: TGTGCCAGCAGCCTACCGGACAGGTCTCATTTCTCTGGAAACACCATATATTTT
CDR3 protein: CASSLPDRSHFSGNTIYF

J gene: TRBJ2-1
V gene: TRBV2
D gene: TRBD2
clone size: NA
CDR3 DNA: TGTGCCAGCAGTGAGTTACTAGCGGGACATGAGCAGTTCTTC
CDR3 protein: CASSELLAGHEQFF

J gene: TRBJ2-7
V gene: TRBV5-6
D gene: TRBD2
clone size: NA
CDR3 DNA: TGTGCCAGCAGCGAAGAGCGGGAGAGCGAGCAGTACTTC
CDR3 protein: CASSEERESEQYF

J gene: TRBJ1-4
V gene: TRBV10-2
D gene: TRBD1
clone size: NA
CDR3 DNA: TGCGCCAGCGGCGGACAGGGGGCAACTAATGAAAAACTGTTTTTT
CDR3 protein: CASGGQGATNEKLFF

J gene: TRBJ2-1
V gene: TRBV9
D gene: NA
clone size: NA
CDR3 DNA: TGTGCCAGCAGCGTAGCTTCAAGCGGAGTTAAAGACAATGAGCAGTTCTTC
CDR3 protein: CASSVASSGVKDNEQFF

J gene: TRBJ2-5
V gene: TRBV9
D gene: TRBD2
clone size: NA
CDR3 DNA: TGTGCCAGCAGCGCGCCCGGGACGCCGGGGGGGGAGACCCAGTACTTC
CDR3 protein: CASSAPGTPGGETQYF

J gene: TRBJ2-7
V gene: TRBV4-2
D gene: TRBD1
clone size: NA
CDR3 DNA: TGTGCCAGCAGCCAAGAACTTCAGGGGGCCTACGAGCAGTACTTC
CDR3 protein: CASSQELQGAYEQYF

J gene: TRBJ2-3
V gene: TRBV5-4
D gene: TRBD2
clone size: once
CDR3 DNA: TGTGCCAGCAGCTTCGGGACGGGGGGGGATACGCAGTATTTT
CDR3 protein: CASSFGTGGDTQYF